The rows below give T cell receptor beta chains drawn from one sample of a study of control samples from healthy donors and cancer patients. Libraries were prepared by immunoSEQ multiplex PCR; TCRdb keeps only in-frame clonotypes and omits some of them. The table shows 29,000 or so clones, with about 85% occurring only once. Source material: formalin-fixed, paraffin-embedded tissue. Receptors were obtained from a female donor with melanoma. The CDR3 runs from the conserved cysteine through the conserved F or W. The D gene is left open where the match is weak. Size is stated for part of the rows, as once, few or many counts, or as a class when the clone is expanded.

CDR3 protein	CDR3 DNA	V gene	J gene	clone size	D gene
CATSYRGPDEQFF	TGTGCCACCAGCTACAGGGGGCCGGATGAGCAGTTCTTC	TRBV15	TRBJ2-1	.	TRBD1
CASSQVWREHGETQYF	TGTGCCAGCAGCCAAGTATGGCGGGAGCATGGAGAGACCCAGTACTTC	TRBV3-1/TRBV3-2	TRBJ2-5	.	TRBD2
CASSLVTSGHFNEQFF	TGCGCCAGCAGCTTGGTCACTAGCGGCCACTTCAATGAGCAGTTCTTC	TRBV5-1	TRBJ2-1	.	TRBD2
CASSYGTGNQPQHF	TGTGCCAGCAGTTACGGGACAGGGAATCAGCCCCAGCATTTT	TRBV6-2/TRBV6-3	TRBJ1-5	.	TRBD1
CASSSGTRGSTQYF	TGTGCCAGCAGTTCCGGGACTAGAGGATCTACGCAGTATTTT	TRBV27	TRBJ2-3	.	TRBD2
CSVVLMGQGTYGYTF	TGCAGCGTCGTCTTAATGGGACAGGGGACCTATGGCTACACCTTC	TRBV29-1	TRBJ1-2	.	TRBD1
CASSLEASGNTIYF	TGTGCCAGCAGCTTGGAAGCCTCTGGAAACACCATATATTTT	TRBV5-8	TRBJ1-3	.	.
CASSVGNAGYTF	TGTGCCAGCAGCGTAGGGAACGCGGGCTACACCTTC	TRBV9	TRBJ1-2	once	.
CASSSWISSGQLAKNIQYF	TGCGCCAGCAGCTCGTGGATTAGTAGCGGTCAGCTAGCCAAAAACATTCAGTACTTC	TRBV5-1	TRBJ2-4	.	.
CAWSVWGRGRIEQFF	TGTGCCTGGAGTGTGTGGGGGAGGGGACGGATTGAGCAGTTCTTC	TRBV30	TRBJ2-1	.	TRBD2
CASSSHLAGGYEQYF	TGTGCCAGCAGTTCCCATCTAGCGGGAGGGTACGAGCAGTACTTC	TRBV27	TRBJ2-7	.	TRBD2
CATSGVGDTQYF	TGTGCCACCAGTGGGGTGGGAGATACGCAGTATTTT	TRBV24-1	TRBJ2-3	.	.